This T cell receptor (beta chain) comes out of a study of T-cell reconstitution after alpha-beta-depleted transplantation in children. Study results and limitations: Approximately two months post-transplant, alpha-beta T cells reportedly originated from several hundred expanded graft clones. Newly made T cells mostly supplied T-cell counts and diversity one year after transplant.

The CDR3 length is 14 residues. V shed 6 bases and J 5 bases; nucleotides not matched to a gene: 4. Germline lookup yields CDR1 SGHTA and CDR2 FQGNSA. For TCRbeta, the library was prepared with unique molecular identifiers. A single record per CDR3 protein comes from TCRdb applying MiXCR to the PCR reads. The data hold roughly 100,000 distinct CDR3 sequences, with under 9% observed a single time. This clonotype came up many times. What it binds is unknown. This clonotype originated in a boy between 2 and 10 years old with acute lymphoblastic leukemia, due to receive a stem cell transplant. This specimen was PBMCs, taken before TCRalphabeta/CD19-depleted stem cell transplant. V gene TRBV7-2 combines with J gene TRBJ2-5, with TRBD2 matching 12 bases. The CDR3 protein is CASSPGLAGETQYF. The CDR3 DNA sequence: TGTGCCAGCAGTCCAGGACTAGCGGGGGAGACCCAGTACTTC.